The 18 T cell receptor beta chains below all came from one sample that was sequenced in a study of T cells in women clearing cervical HPV infection. Clones were read by immunoSEQ multiplex PCR, and TCRdb kept only the in-frame ones, dropping some. The sample data list 20,000 to 25,000 clones. Sequencing used blood buffy coat. The receptors originated from a woman between 18 and 69 years old with a cervical HPV16 infection that either progressed to CIN3+ or cleared (not recorded which).

Incomplete CDR3 DNA: TGTGCCAGCAGCCGGGGGGAGACTGAA. It encodes CASSRGETE. The CDR3 in its entirety is CASSRGETEAFF. The gene calls are TRBV7-8 and TRBJ1-1; D is possibly TRBD1 (5 bases). The read stops 3 residues short of the end of the CDR3; the missing end is completed from the germline J gene. The CDR3 consists of 12 residues. Germline CDR1 is SGHVS and CDR2 is FQNEAQ. V was cut by 5 bases and J by 5 bases, with 9 bases left in between.

With regard to this clone: Sequencing ends 3 residues short of the CDR3 end; the germline J gene provides the rest. This chain joins TRBV18 and TRBJ2-3; TRBD2 aligns across 9 bases. Germline-derived CDR1 and CDR2 are KGHSH and LQKENI. The CDR3 length is 14 residues. The sequenced part of the CDR3 DNA is TGTGCCAGCTCACCACGTAGCGGGAGTGAGACG. Translating gives CASSPRSGSET. The full CDR3 is CASSPRSGSETQYF.

As to this clone: The read gets to within 3 residues of the CDR3 end, and the germline J gene fills in the rest. The chain combines TRBV5-1 with TRBJ2-7; 7 bases are a match to TRBD2. The V and J ends lost 2 bases and 3 bases, in that order; junction bases with no gene match: 8. Looked up from germline, CDR1 is SGHRS and CDR2 is YFSETQ. The CDR3 loop spans 15 amino acids. Partial CDR3 DNA: TGCGCCAGCAGCTTAACCGGGACTACCGTCTACGAG. Its translation: CASSLTGTTVYE. The full CDR3 reads CASSLTGTTVYEQYF.

With respect to this clone: The read stops 3 residues short of the end of the CDR3; the missing end is completed from the germline J gene. The chain is built from TRBV29-1 and TRBJ2-1; 8 nucleotides align to TRBD1. The germline CDR1 and CDR2 sequences are SQVTM and ANQGSEA. The trim removed 7 bases at V and 0 bases at J, leaving 8 bases unmatched. The CDR3 extends over 15 amino acids. CDR3 DNA, as far as it was read: TGCAGCGCCGACAGGGGCCGCAGCTCCTACAATGAG. Protein sequence: CSADRGRSSYNE. The whole CDR3 protein is CSADRGRSSYNEQFF.

On this clone itself: Read coverage stops 3 residues before the CDR3 terminus; the germline J gene supplies the remainder. The chain recombines TRBV20-1 with TRBJ2-3, with D maybe TRBD1 (6 bases). Germline V gene sequence: CDR1 DFQATT, CDR2 SNEGSKA (reference sequence). The CDR3 consists of 14 residues. CDR3 in amino acids: CSAGAVQGQETQYF. CDR3 DNA, as far as it was read: TGCAGTGCGGGGGCAGTTCAGGGGCAAGAGACG.

Turning to this clone: Read sequence stops 3 residues before the CDR3 end, and the germline J gene provides the missing end. V and J are TRBV6-2 or TRBV6-3 and TRBJ2-2; D call uncertain. V shed 11 bases and J shed 4 bases, with 17 bases lying between them. Germline V gene sequence: CDR1 MNHEY, CDR2 SVGEGT. CDR3 size: 14 residues. The CDR3 sequence: CAALSLRSTGELFF. Incomplete CDR3 DNA: TGTGCCGCCCTTAGCCTACGAAGCACCGGGGAG.

As for this clone: The CDR3 end falls 3 residues outside the read, so it is completed with the germline J gene. This rearrangement joins TRBV7-9 to TRBJ1-1; D might be TRBD1 (6 bases). Trimming removed 0 bases from V and 2 bases from J, with 10 bases in between. CDR3 length equals 15 residues. Germline-derived CDR1 and CDR2 are SEHNR and FQNEAQ (reference sequence). Partial CDR3 DNA: TGTGCCAGCAGCTTAGCGGCGGGGGCCAACACTGAA. It encodes CASSLAAGANTE. The whole CDR3 region reads CASSLAAGANTEAFF. The full variable domain, with the rest looked up from reference TRBV7-9 and TRBJ1-1, is DTGVSQNPRHKITKRGQNVTFRCDPISEHNRLYWYRQTLGQGPEFLTYFQNEAQLEKSRLLSDRFSAERPKGSFSTLEIQRTEQGDSAMYLCASSLAAGANTEAFFGQGTRLTVV.

Remarks on this clone: The sequenced fragment ends 3 residues before the CDR3 boundary, so the rest is inferred from the germline J gene. This sequence joins TRBV20-1 and TRBJ1-5, with 7 nucleotides matching TRBD1. V shed 2 bases, J shed 3 bases, and the junction held 1 base outside the gene matches. Germline V gives CDR1 DFQATT, CDR2 SNEGSKA (reference sequence). The CDR3 runs 13 residues. CDR3 bases read: TGCAGTGCTAGACAGGGGGTCAATCAGCCC. Protein product: CSARQGVNQP. The whole CDR3 reads CSARQGVNQPQHF.

In regard to this clone: The read terminates 3 residues before the CDR3 end, so the remaining end is supplied by the germline J gene. This chain connects TRBV20-1 to TRBJ1-4, with D possibly being TRBD1 (5 bases). Germline CDR1 is DFQATT and CDR2 is SNEGSKA (reference sequence). This CDR3 spans 13 amino acids. Between the trimmed V and J ends, which lost 7 bases and 4 bases, there was a span of 13 bases. The CDR3 here is CSGIQGLNEKLFF. Partial CDR3 DNA: TGCAGTGGTATCCAGGGCCTTAATGAAAAA.

The CDR3 here is CASSLADIYDYTF. The sequenced CDR3 bases are TGTGCCAGCAGCCTCGCGGACATCTACGAC. The J gene is TRBJ1-2, the V gene TRBV7-2; tentatively, D is TRBD1 (5 bases). The read falls 3 residues short of the CDR3 end, and the missing part is taken from the germline J gene. CDR1 and CDR2 from the germline V gene are SGHTA and FQGNSA. The CDR3 loop spans 13 amino acids. Full variable domain (rest looked up from reference TRBV7-2 and TRBJ1-2): GAGVSQSPSNKVTEKGKDVELRCDPISGHTALYWYRQSLGQGLEFLIYFQGNSAPDKSGLPSDRFSAERTGGSVSTLTIQRTQQEDSAVYLCASSLADIYDYTFGSGTRLTVV.

Remarks on this clone: The read stops 3 residues short of the end of the CDR3; the missing end is completed from the germline J gene. The V call is TRBV7-8, the J call TRBJ1-2; D not certain. The V and J ends lost 1 base and 4 bases respectively, with 7 bases between them. The germline V gene encodes CDR1 SGHVS and CDR2 FQNEAQ. The length of the CDR3 is 13 residues. This chain's CDR3 is CASSLEAGYGYTF. CDR3 bases read: TGTGCCAGCAGCTTAGAGGCAGGCTATGGC. The variable domain in full, completed from reference TRBV7-8 and TRBJ1-2, reads GAGVSQSPRYKVAKRGQDVALRCDPISGHVSLFWYQQALGQGPEFLTYFQNEAQLDKSGLPSDRFFAERPEGSVSTLKIQRTQQEDSAVYLCASSLEAGYGYTFGSGTRLTVV.

The sequenced CDR3 bases are TGTGCCAGCAGCTTAGCCCGACTGGGCGGGCAAGGGACG. This codes for CASSLARLGGQGT. The CDR3 as a whole reads CASSLARLGGQGTQYF. V usage is TRBV7-7 and J usage is TRBJ2-3; D perhaps matches TRBD2 (5 bases). Read data end 3 residues before the CDR3 end; the end is taken from the germline J gene. Germline assignment: CDR1 SSHAT and CDR2 FNYEAQ (reference sequence). This CDR3 region has 16 residues.

Of note for this clone: Read coverage stops 3 residues before the CDR3 terminus; the germline J gene supplies the remainder. This sequence joins TRBV29-1 and TRBJ2-2, with D tentatively TRBD1 (7 bases). The length of the CDR3 is 12 residues. Per germline, CDR1 SQVTM and CDR2 ANQGSEA. The sequenced CDR3 bases are TGCAGCGTTGCCAGGGGGGATGAAAAG. It specifies CSVARGDEK. In full, the CDR3 is CSVARGDEKLFF.

Its frequency marks this clone as medium-sized (0.01 to 0.1%). The germline gene is not matched at one end of the junction; a read error may be the cause. The CDR3 extends 3 residues past the end of the read, so its final part is completed from the germline J gene. This rearrangement joins TRBV4-2 to TRBJ2-3, with a weak D call TRBD2 (5 bases). The germline V gene encodes CDR1 LGHNA and CDR2 YNFKEQ. CDR3 length: 18 residues. The sequenced CDR3 bases are TGCGCCAGCAGCCAAGAAGCCCCTCAGCGGAGACCCACAGATACG. Translation: CASSQEAPQRRPTDT. The whole CDR3 sequence is CASSQEAPQRRPTDTQYF.

The CDR3 bases that were read are TGTGCCAGCAGCTTAAATCCAGGAGAGACG. Protein product: CASSLNPGET. Given in full, the CDR3 is CASSLNPGETQYF. The chain recombines TRBV7-3 with TRBJ2-3; D remains unclear. The read halts 3 residues ahead of the CDR3 end, with the missing end drawn from the germline J gene. Germline lookup yields CDR1 SGHTA and CDR2 FQGTGA. The length of the CDR3 is 13 residues.

This CDR3 is CASSIFHSNTGELFF. The covered CDR3 bases are TGTGCCAGTAGCATATTCCATTCGAACACCGGGGAG. V and J are TRBV19 and TRBJ2-2; no clear D. The observed sequence ends 3 residues before the CDR3 terminus, with the missing tail filled in from the germline J gene. Trimming cost V 6 bases and J 0 bases, with 11 bases left between them. From germline, CDR1 is LNHDA and CDR2 SQIVND (reference sequence). This CDR3 comprises 15 residues.

Comments on this clone: The CDR3 is cut off 3 residues early in the read; its end comes from the germline J gene. The chain links TRBV20-1 to TRBJ2-3, with 8 bases identical to TRBD1. With V trimmed by 7 bases and J by 8 bases, 29 bases remained unmatched. CDR1 is DFQATT, CDR2 SNEGSKA, per germline (reference sequence). CDR3 length equals 19 residues. CDR3 sequence: CSVGHRGTSRAGTTGTQYF. CDR3 DNA (partial): TGCAGTGTTGGGCACAGGGGGACATCAAGGGCGGGAACCACGGGTACG.

As to this clone: Read coverage stops 3 residues before the CDR3 terminus; the germline J gene supplies the remainder. This chain joins TRBV19 and TRBJ1-4, with a tentative D call TRBD1 (6 bases). The V gene's germline CDR1 is LNHDA and CDR2 SQIVND (reference sequence). The CDR3 runs 14 residues. The chain's CDR3 is CARITGTYNSPLFF. The sequenced CDR3 bases are TGTGCCAGAATCACAGGGACCTATAATTCACCA.